The rows below give T cell receptor beta chains drawn from one sample of a study of immune evolution from preneoplasia to lung adenocarcinoma. This table comes from immunoSEQ multiplex PCR, and its TCRdb copy is limited to in-frame clones, with some not included. The data contain 8,800 or so clones, 70% to 85% of them singletons. The sample was FFPE lung adenocarcinoma in situ tissue. The receptors originated from a person between 60 and 79 years old with lung adenocarcinoma. Both conserved end residues are part of each CDR3. Each record gives: J gene, V gene, clone size, D gene, CDR3 protein, CDR3 DNA. The D gene is left open where the match is weak. A clone size is listed for some rows: how often the clone was seen (once, few, many), or a class if it is expanded.

J: TRBJ2-1; V: TRBV14; size: few; D: -; CDR3: CASSQLPPGSSYNEQFF; DNA: TGTGCCAGCAGCCAGCTACCCCCGGGGAGCTCCTACAATGAGCAGTTCTTC
J: TRBJ2-3; V: TRBV4-3; size: -; D: TRBD2; CDR3: CASSQYTQRGTADTQYF; DNA: TGCGCCAGCAGCCAATACACCCAGCGGGGAACGGCAGATACGCAGTATTTT
J: TRBJ1-2; V: TRBV11-2; size: -; D: -; CDR3: CASSLNSNYGYTF; DNA: TGTGCCAGCAGCTTGAACAGTAACTATGGCTACACCTTC
J: TRBJ1-4; V: TRBV6-6; size: -; D: TRBD1; CDR3: CASSRGTDATNEKLFF; DNA: TGTGCCAGCAGTAGAGGGACAGATGCAACTAATGAAAAACTGTTTTTT
J: TRBJ1-1; V: TRBV19; size: few; D: -; CDR3: CASSIGDEAFF; DNA: TGTGCCAGTAGTATAGGAGATGAAGCTTTCTTT
J: TRBJ2-3; V: TRBV10-2; size: -; D: -; CDR3: CASGTRDPDTQYF; DNA: TGCGCCAGCGGGACCAGGGACCCAGATACGCAGTATTTT
J: TRBJ1-5; V: TRBV6-6; size: few; D: TRBD1; CDR3: CATRGGGDSQPQHF; DNA: TGTGCCACCAGGGGAGGGGGGGACAGTCAGCCCCAGCATTTT
J: TRBJ1-3; V: TRBV9; size: -; D: TRBD1; CDR3: CASSVGQGSGNTIYF; DNA: TGTGCCAGCAGCGTAGGACAGGGTTCTGGAAACACCATATATTTT
J: TRBJ1-5; V: TRBV19; size: medium-sized; D: -; CDR3: CASSPMVHQPQHF; DNA: TGTGCCAGTAGTCCAATGGTCCATCAGCCCCAGCATTTT
J: TRBJ1-2; V: TRBV7-9; size: -; D: TRBD1; CDR3: CASSRQGSAGYTF; DNA: TGTGCCAGCAGCCGACAGGGGTCGGCTGGCTACACCTTC
J: TRBJ2-7; V: TRBV5-4; size: large; D: -; CDR3: CASSLGPSSYEQYF; DNA: TGTGCCAGCAGCTTGGGTCCGAGCTCCTACGAGCAGTACTTC
J: TRBJ2-3; V: TRBV2; size: -; D: TRBD1; CDR3: CASRVQGEADTQYF; DNA: TGTGCCAGCAGGGTACAGGGGGAAGCAGATACGCAGTATTTT
J: TRBJ1-6; V: TRBV4-2; size: -; D: -; CDR3: CASSQPPTGDSYNSPLHF; DNA: TGTGCCAGCAGCCAACCCCCGACGGGGGACTCATATAATTCACCCCTCCACTTT
J: TRBJ2-1; V: TRBV5-5; size: -; D: TRBD1; CDR3: CASSLGNRGDEQFF; DNA: TGTGCCAGCAGCTTGGGGAACAGGGGCGATGAGCAGTTCTTC
J: TRBJ1-3; V: TRBV4-3; size: -; D: -; CDR3: CASSQDWGGTGNTIYF; DNA: TGCGCCAGCAGCCAAGATTGGGGAGGTACAGGAAACACCATATATTTT
J: TRBJ1-2; V: TRBV9; size: -; D: -; CDR3: CASSDDGARVYGYTF; DNA: TGTGCCAGCAGCGACGACGGGGCGCGAGTCTATGGCTACACCTTC
J: TRBJ1-1; V: TRBV5-1; size: -; D: TRBD1; CDR3: CASSSRDSGQGTEAFF; DNA: TGCGCCAGCAGCTCCCGGGACTCCGGACAGGGGACTGAAGCTTTCTTT
J: TRBJ2-7; V: TRBV7-6; size: -; D: -; CDR3: CASSSLQGGYEQYF; DNA: TGTGCCAGCAGCTCCCTTCAGGGGGGTTACGAGCAGTACTTC
J: TRBJ2-3; V: TRBV7-3; size: -; D: -; CDR3: CASSLNSVGSDTQYF; DNA: TGTGCCAGCAGCTTAAATTCCGTCGGGTCAGATACGCAGTATTTT
J: TRBJ1-5; V: TRBV7-2; size: -; D: -; CDR3: CASSPQAQSQGPQHF; DNA: TGTGCCAGCAGCCCCCAGGCACAGTCCCAGGGGCCCCAGCATTTT
J: TRBJ1-4; V: TRBV7-2; size: -; D: -; CDR3: CASSLKGGPGGLFF; DNA: TGTGCCAGCAGCTTAAAGGGTGGCCCAGGAGGACTGTTTTTT
J: TRBJ1-6; V: TRBV6-5; size: -; D: -; CDR3: CASGVPLHF; DNA: TGTGCCAGTGGGGTTCCCCTCCACTTT
J: TRBJ2-5; V: TRBV7-9; size: -; D: TRBD1; CDR3: CASSLGTGGYQETQYF; DNA: TGTGCCAGCAGCTTAGGGACAGGGGGTTACCAAGAGACCCAGTACTTC
J: TRBJ1-4; V: TRBV11-2; size: -; D: TRBD1; CDR3: CASSFGTGGEKLFF; DNA: TGTGCCAGCAGCTTTGGGACAGGGGGAGAAAAACTGTTTTTT
J: TRBJ1-5; V: TRBV11-2; size: medium-sized; D: -; CDR3: CASSLNGGQPQHF; DNA: TGTGCCAGCAGCTTAAACGGTGGTCAGCCCCAGCATTTT
J: TRBJ2-3; V: TRBV7-2; size: -; D: TRBD2; CDR3: CASSFLPTGTSGADTQYF; DNA: TGTGCCAGCAGCTTTCTCCCGACCGGAACTAGCGGGGCAGATACGCAGTATTTT
J: TRBJ1-5; V: TRBV6-6; size: -; D: TRBD1; CDR3: CASSYTTGSDQPQHF; DNA: TGTGCCAGCAGTTACACGACAGGGTCCGACCAGCCCCAGCATTTT
J: TRBJ1-1; V: TRBV5-1; size: few; D: -; CDR3: CASSLGFDTEAFF; DNA: TGCGCCAGCAGCTTGGGATTCGACACTGAAGCTTTCTTT
J: TRBJ1-2; V: TRBV10-2; size: once; D: TRBD1; CDR3: CASSDPRQGDDGYGYTF; DNA: TGCGCCAGCAGTGATCCCCGACAGGGGGATGATGGCTATGGCTACACCTTC
J: TRBJ2-3; V: TRBV2; size: few; D: -; CDR3: CASSALGVTDTQYF; DNA: TGTGCCAGCAGTGCGCTGGGGGTCACAGATACGCAGTATTTT
J: TRBJ1-3; V: TRBV5-4; size: -; D: -; CDR3: CASSLAGSGNTIYF; DNA: TGTGCCAGCAGCTTGGCGGGGTCTGGAAACACCATATATTTT
J: TRBJ2-5; V: TRBV2; size: -; D: TRBD1; CDR3: CASSESPSTGAKTQYF; DNA: TGTGCCAGCAGTGAATCCCCTTCGACAGGGGCAAAGACCCAGTACTTC
J: TRBJ1-1; V: TRBV13; size: few; D: -; CDR3: CASNYPGSPEAFF; DNA: TGTGCCAGCAACTACCCAGGGTCCCCTGAAGCTTTCTTT
J: TRBJ1-5; V: TRBV18; size: -; D: -; CDR3: CASSMSGNQPQHF; DNA: TGTGCCAGCTCAATGAGTGGCAATCAGCCCCAGCATTTT
J: TRBJ1-1; V: TRBV29-1; size: -; D: -; CDR3: CSVSVGGDTEAFF; DNA: TGCAGCGTTTCCGTAGGGGGGGACACTGAAGCTTTCTTT
J: TRBJ1-2; V: TRBV6-5; size: -; D: TRBD1; CDR3: CASISTGGTYGYTF; DNA: TGTGCCAGCATTTCGACAGGGGGCACCTATGGCTACACCTTC